These 14 T cell receptor beta chains originate from one sample sequenced in a study of T cell clonality in common variable immunodeficiency. Some clones are missing from TCRdb's copy, which holds only in-frame ones; the method was immunoSEQ multiplex PCR. This sample comprises 45,000 to 70,000 clones, none seen once only. The sample taken for sequencing was peripheral blood mononuclear cells. The receptors shown here come from a person aged 18 to 70 in good health.

This clone was counted many times. From the germline J gene comes the end of the CDR3, since the read stops 3 residues before it. V and J are TRBV28 and TRBJ2-3, with 13 bases lining up with TRBD2. CDR1 is MDHEN and CDR2 is SYDVKM in the germline V gene. The CDR3 totals 16 residues. V lost 5 bases to trimming and J lost 5 bases; unmatched junction nucleotides: 7. CDR3 bases read: TGTGCCAGCAGTAGGACTAGCGGGAGCGGAGGAGATACG. This translates into CASSRTSGSGGDT. The whole CDR3 protein reads CASSRTSGSGGDTQYF.

This clone was found many times. The read ends 3 residues shy of where the CDR3 ends; the end is completed using the germline J gene. The chain recombines TRBV16 with TRBJ1-4, with unresolved D. The CDR3 sequence is 15 residues long. V lost 1 base to trimming and J lost 0 bases, with 6 bases between them. In germline, CDR1 is KGHSY, CDR2 FQNENV. The sequenced part of the CDR3 DNA is TGTGCCAGCAGCCAATTAACAGCAACTAATGAAAAA. Its translation: CASSQLTATNEK. The entire CDR3 protein is CASSQLTATNEKLFF.

This clone has at least ten counts. From the germline J gene comes the end of the CDR3, since the read stops 3 residues before it. The chain recombines TRBV14 with TRBJ2-7; D might be TRBD2 (6 bases). The CDR3 runs 14 residues. Trimming removed 4 bases from V and 5 bases from J, with 15 bases in between. CDR1 and CDR2 from the germline V gene are SGHDN and FVKESK. CDR3 loop: CASSLPGVGNEQYF. Incomplete CDR3 DNA: TGTGCCAGCAGCCTTCCGGGGGTAGGGAACGAG.

The sample holds many counts of this clone. The CDR3 extends 3 residues past the end of the read, so its final part is completed from the germline J gene. The V gene is TRBV5-1, the J gene TRBJ1-3; 9 bases line up with TRBD1. The CDR3 sequence is 14 residues long. Losses at the gene ends were 4 bases for V and 8 bases for J; bases not matched to a gene: 7. Germline V gene lookup returns CDR1 SGHRS and CDR2 YFSETQ. CDR3 bases read: TGCGCCAGCAGCCGGGACAGGGCGGGAGACACC. Protein product: CASSRDRAGDT. The full CDR3 is CASSRDRAGDTIYF.

This clone was seen ten or more times. The read ends 3 residues before the CDR3 terminus; that terminus is restored from the germline J gene. The chain uses TRBV7-3 and TRBJ1-1; D is possibly TRBD1 (5 bases). The CDR3 loop spans 13 amino acids. Per the germline V gene, CDR1 is SGHTA and CDR2 is FQGTGA. V lost 5 bases to trimming and J lost 6 bases, with 13 bases between them. CDR3 bases read: TGTGCCAGCAGCCCACCCGGGGGTGCTGAA. Translating it yields CASSPPGGAE. The full-length CDR3 reads as CASSPPGGAEAFF.

This clone was found many times. The sequenced fragment ends 3 residues before the CDR3 boundary, so the rest is inferred from the germline J gene. The rearrangement links TRBV7-9 to TRBJ1-1, with unresolved D. The V gene's germline CDR1 is SEHNR and CDR2 FQNEAQ (reference sequence). V was clipped by 1 base and J by 7 bases, with 13 bases between them. The CDR3 loop spans 14 amino acids. The CDR3 bases that were read are TGTGCCAGCAGCTTAGTCCCAGGAAGCCTTGAA. Its translation: CASSLVPGSLE. Given in full, the CDR3 is CASSLVPGSLEAFF.

This clone was counted ten times or more. The read terminates 3 residues ahead of where the CDR3 ends, so the germline J gene completes it. J is TRBJ2-7 and V is TRBV5-1, with TRBD2 matching 7 bases. The CDR3 consists of 15 residues. Losses at the gene ends were 0 bases for V and 0 bases for J; bases not matched to a gene: 3. CDR1 and CDR2 (germline): SGHRS, YFSETQ. The CDR3 region is CASSLALAASYEQYF. The part of the CDR3 DNA that was read is TGCGCCAGCAGCTTGGCTCTAGCGGCCTCCTACGAG.

This clone was picked up many times. The read comes to an end 3 residues before the CDR3 does, leaving the germline J gene to fill in the end. The chain uses TRBV6-1 and TRBJ2-7; 9 bases align to TRBD1. Germline V gene sequence: CDR1 MNHNS, CDR2 SASEGT. The CDR3 spans 15 residues. With V trimmed by 2 bases and J by 2 bases, 4 bases remained unmatched. The CDR3 protein is CASSEPGQGAYEQYF. CDR3 DNA (partial): TGTGCCAGCAGTGAACCGGGACAGGGAGCCTACGAG.

This clone was counted at least ten times. Coverage ceases 3 residues before the CDR3 finishes, and the germline J gene fills in the end. This rearrangement joins TRBV11-2 to TRBJ2-5; TRBD1 matches at 8 bases. The length of the CDR3 is 14 residues. With 3 bases clipped from V and 4 bases from J, the junction kept 4 bases outside the gene matches. The germline V gene encodes CDR1 SGHAT and CDR2 FQNNGV. The CDR3 here is CASSFHGTGETQYF. CDR3 bases read: TGTGCCAGCAGCTTCCACGGGACAGGAGAGACC. The variable domain in full, with the rest retrieved from reference TRBV11-2 and TRBJ2-5, is EAGVAQSPRYKIIEKRQSVAFWCNPISGHATLYWYQQILGQGPKLLIQFQNNGVVDDSQLPKDRFSAERLKGVDSTLKIQPAKLEDSAVYLCASSFHGTGETQYFGPGTRLLVL.

Many counts were recorded for this clone. The CDR3 end lies 3 residues beyond the end of the read and is filled in from the germline J gene. The V gene is TRBV9, the J gene TRBJ2-7; no clear D gene. Germline CDR1 and CDR2: SGDLS and YYNGEE. This CDR3 has 13 amino acids. V lost 0 bases, J lost 5 bases, and 9 bases lay in between. Incomplete CDR3 DNA: TGTGCCAGCAGCGTAGGGCCTGTCGACGAG. It encodes CASSVGPVDE. The whole CDR3 sequence reads CASSVGPVDEQYF.

In its sample, this clone was seen many times. The read stops 3 residues short of the end of the CDR3; the missing end is completed from the germline J gene. The rearrangement joins TRBV20-1 to TRBJ2-3; D assignment may be TRBD1 or TRBD2 (5 bases each). V was clipped by 5 bases and J by 4 bases, with 22 bases between them. The CDR3 has 16 amino acids. Germline values: CDR1 DFQATT, CDR2 SNEGSKA (reference sequence). The CDR3 DNA, read in part, is TGCAGTGCTCTTCCTATGAGGGGCAATTGGGCAGATACG. Amino acids: CSALPMRGNWADT. The entire CDR3 is CSALPMRGNWADTQYF.

There are many counts of this clone. The sequence runs out 3 residues before the end of the CDR3; the remainder is reconstructed from the germline J gene. The J gene is TRBJ2-1, the V gene TRBV19, with 7 bases aligning to TRBD2. This CDR3 is 15 amino acids long. V was pared by 6 bases and J by 5 bases, with 10 bases of the junction left unmatched. The germline gives CDR1 LNHDA, CDR2 SQIVND (reference sequence). The CDR3 DNA, read in part, is TGTGCCAGTAGCGAGACTAGCACCTACCACAATGAG. This encodes CASSETSTYHNE. The entire CDR3 protein reads CASSETSTYHNEQFF.

This clone was counted at least ten times. The read ends 3 residues shy of where the CDR3 ends; the end is completed using the germline J gene. The chain employs TRBV30 and TRBJ1-1; D remains ambiguous. CDR1 is GTSNPN, CDR2 SVGIG, per germline (reference sequence). This CDR3 contains 14 residues. Trimming pared 3 bases from V and 0 bases from J, leaving 11 bases between. CDR3 region: CAWRETAMNTEAFF. The CDR3 DNA, read in part, is TGTGCCTGGAGGGAGACTGCCATGAACACTGAA. Full variable domain (missing parts from reference TRBV30 and TRBJ1-1): SQTIHQWPATLVQPVGSPLSLECTVEGTSNPNLYWYRQAAGRGLQLLFYSVGIGQISSEVPQNLSASRPQDRQFILSSKKLLLSDSGFYLCAWRETAMNTEAFFGQGTRLTVV.

This chain's CDR3 is CASSFVTSGSLYEQYF. Incomplete CDR3 DNA: TGTGCCAGCAGCTTTGTGACTAGCGGGAGTCTTTACGAG. The genes are TRBV7-8 and TRBJ2-7, with TRBD2 identical over 12 bases. The read is 3 residues too short to cover the CDR3 end, so that end is filled in from the germline J gene. Germline CDR1 reads SGHVS; CDR2 reads FQNEAQ. The CDR3 has 16 amino acids. Germline trimming cut 3 bases from V and 4 bases from J; bases unmatched to any gene: 7.